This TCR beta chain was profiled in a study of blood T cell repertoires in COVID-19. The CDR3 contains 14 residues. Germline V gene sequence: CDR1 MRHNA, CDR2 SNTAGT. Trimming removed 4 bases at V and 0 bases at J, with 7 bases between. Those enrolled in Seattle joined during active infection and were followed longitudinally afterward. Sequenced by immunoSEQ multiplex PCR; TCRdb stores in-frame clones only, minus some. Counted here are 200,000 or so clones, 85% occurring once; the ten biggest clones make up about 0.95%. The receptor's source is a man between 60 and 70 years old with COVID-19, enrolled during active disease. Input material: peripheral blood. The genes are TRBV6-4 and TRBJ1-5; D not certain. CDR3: CASSVEYSNQPQHF. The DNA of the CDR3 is TGTGCCAGCAGTGTCGAGTATAGCAATCAGCCCCAGCATTTT.